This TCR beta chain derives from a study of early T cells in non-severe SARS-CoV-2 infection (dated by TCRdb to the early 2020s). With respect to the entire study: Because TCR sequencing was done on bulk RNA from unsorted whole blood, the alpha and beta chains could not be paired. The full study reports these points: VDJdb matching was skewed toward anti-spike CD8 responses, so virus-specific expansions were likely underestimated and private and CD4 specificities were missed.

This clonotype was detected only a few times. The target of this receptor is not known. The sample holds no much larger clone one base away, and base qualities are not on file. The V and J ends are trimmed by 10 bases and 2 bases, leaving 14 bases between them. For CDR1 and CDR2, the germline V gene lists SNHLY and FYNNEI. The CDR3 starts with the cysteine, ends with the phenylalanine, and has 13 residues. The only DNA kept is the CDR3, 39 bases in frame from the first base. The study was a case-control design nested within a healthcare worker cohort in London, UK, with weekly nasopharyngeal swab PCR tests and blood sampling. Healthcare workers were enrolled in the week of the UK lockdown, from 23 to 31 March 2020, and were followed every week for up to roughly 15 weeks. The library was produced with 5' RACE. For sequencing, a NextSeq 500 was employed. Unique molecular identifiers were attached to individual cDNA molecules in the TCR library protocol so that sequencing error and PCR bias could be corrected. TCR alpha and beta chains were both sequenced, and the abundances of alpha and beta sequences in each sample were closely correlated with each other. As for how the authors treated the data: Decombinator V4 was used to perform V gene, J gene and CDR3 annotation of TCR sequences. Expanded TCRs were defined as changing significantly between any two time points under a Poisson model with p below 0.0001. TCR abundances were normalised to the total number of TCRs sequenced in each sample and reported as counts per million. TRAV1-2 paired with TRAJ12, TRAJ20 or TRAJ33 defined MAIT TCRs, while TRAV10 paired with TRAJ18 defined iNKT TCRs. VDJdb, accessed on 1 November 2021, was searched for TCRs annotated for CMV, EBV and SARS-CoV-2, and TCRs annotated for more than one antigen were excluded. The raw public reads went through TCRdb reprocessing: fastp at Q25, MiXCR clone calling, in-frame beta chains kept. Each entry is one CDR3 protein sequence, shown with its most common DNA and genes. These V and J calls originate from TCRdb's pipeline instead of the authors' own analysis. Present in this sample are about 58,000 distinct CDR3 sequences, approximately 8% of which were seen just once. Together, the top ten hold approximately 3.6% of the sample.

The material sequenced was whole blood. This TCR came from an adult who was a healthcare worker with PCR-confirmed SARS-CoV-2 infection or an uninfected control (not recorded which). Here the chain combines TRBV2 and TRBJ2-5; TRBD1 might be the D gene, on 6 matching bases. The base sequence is TGTGCCATTTCAAGGGGGTGGCAAGAGACCCAGTACTTC. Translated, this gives CAISRGWQETQYF.